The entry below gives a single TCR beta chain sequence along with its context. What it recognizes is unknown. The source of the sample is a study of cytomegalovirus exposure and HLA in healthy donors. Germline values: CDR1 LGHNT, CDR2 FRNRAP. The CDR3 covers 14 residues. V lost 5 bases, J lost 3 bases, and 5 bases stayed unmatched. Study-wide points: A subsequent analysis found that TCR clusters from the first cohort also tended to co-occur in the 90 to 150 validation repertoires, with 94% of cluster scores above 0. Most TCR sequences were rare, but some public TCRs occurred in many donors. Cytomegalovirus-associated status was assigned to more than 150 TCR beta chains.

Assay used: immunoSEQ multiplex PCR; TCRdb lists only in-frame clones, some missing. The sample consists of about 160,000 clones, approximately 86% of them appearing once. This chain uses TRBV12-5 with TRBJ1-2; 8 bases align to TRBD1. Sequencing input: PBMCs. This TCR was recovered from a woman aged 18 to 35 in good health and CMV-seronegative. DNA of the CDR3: TGTGCTAGTGGTCGGGACAGGCTCTACTATGGCTACACCTTC. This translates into CASGRDRLYYGYTF.